A selection of T cell receptor beta chains follows, all from one sample in a study of OX40 agonist ivuxolimab in advanced cancers. Sequencing was performed with immunoSEQ multiplex PCR; in TCRdb, only in-frame clones are kept and a portion is missing. The sample carries fewer than 45,000 clones, 74% recorded once. The material was CD4+ or CD8+ T cells sorted from blood, obtained in a trial of the OX40 agonist ivuxolimab. These TCRs come from an adult with an advanced solid tumor such as melanoma, head and neck, liver or kidney cancer. Each CDR3 is given with its conserved first and last residue. A D gene is named only where the DNA matches it firmly. The size entry is marked missing in some rows and otherwise reads once, few, many or a size class.

CDR3nt,CDR3aa,abundance,d_gene,v_gene,j_gene
TGTGCCTGGAGCTTTTGGAACACCGGGGAGCTGTTTTTT,CAWSFWNTGELFF,-,-,TRBV30,TRBJ2-2
TGTGCCAGCAGCCCCTACAGGGCACAAGCTTTCTTT,CASSPYRAQAFF,-,-,TRBV11-2,TRBJ1-1
TGTGCCAGCAGCTTGGGACTAGCGGGGGGGTTTGAGACCCAGTACTTC,CASSLGLAGGFETQYF,-,TRBD2,TRBV11-2,TRBJ2-5
TGCGCCAGCACCCGGGGGGCGGACACTGAAGCTTTCTTT,CASTRGADTEAFF,-,-,TRBV5-1,TRBJ1-1
TGTGCCAGCAGCCAAGACTATTGGACGGCTACGAACACTGAAGCTTTCTTT,CASSQDYWTATNTEAFF,-,-,TRBV4-2,TRBJ1-1
TGTGCCAGCAGTTTATCGTGGACAGCAGATTACGAGCAGTACTTC,CASSLSWTADYEQYF,-,-,TRBV27,TRBJ2-7
TGTGCCAGCAGCAAAGACAGGAACACTGAAGCTTTCTTT,CASSKDRNTEAFF,-,-,TRBV21-1,TRBJ1-1
TGCGCCAGCATGGGACAAGGGCCAAACGAGCAGTACTTC,CASMGQGPNEQYF,-,-,TRBV23-1,TRBJ2-7
TGTGCCAGCATCCCCTGGGAGGGTCAGGGAAAGACCGGGGAGCTGTTTTTT,CASIPWEGQGKTGELFF,-,TRBD2,TRBV2,TRBJ2-2
TGTGCCAGCAGCTTCAGGGCGGCGTACACCGGGGAGCTGTTTTTT,CASSFRAAYTGELFF,-,-,TRBV7-2,TRBJ2-2
TGTGCCAGCACCCTAAACCCAGGGGTTGGAGGGGAGCTGTTTTTT,CASTLNPGVGGELFF,-,-,TRBV6-5,TRBJ2-2
TGTGCCTGGAGTGTAAGCAGGGGGATCCACTTT,CAWSVSRGIHF,medium-sized,TRBD1,TRBV30,TRBJ1-6
TGTGCCAGCAGCTTCGGACAGGGGCAGTATGGCTACACCTTC,CASSFGQGQYGYTF,few,TRBD1,TRBV5-5,TRBJ1-2
TGTGCCATGTCTCCCGGCACAGATACGCAGTATTTT,CAMSPGTDTQYF,-,-,TRBV10-3,TRBJ2-3
TGCGCCAGCAGCTTGGAGGGTGATGGAAACACCATATATTTT,CASSLEGDGNTIYF,-,-,TRBV5-1,TRBJ1-3
TGTGCCAGTCCCCCCGCCAGGGGAGGGGACACTGAAGCTTTCTTT,CASPPARGGDTEAFF,-,-,TRBV19,TRBJ1-1
TGTGCCAGCAGTGAAGCAAAACGGGCCTATGGCTACACCTTC,CASSEAKRAYGYTF,-,-,TRBV6-1,TRBJ1-2
TGCGCCAGCAGCCAAGCCGCGGGGGGCTCGGATACGCAGTATTTT,CASSQAAGGSDTQYF,-,TRBD2,TRBV4-1,TRBJ2-3
TGTGCCAGCAGCAAAGGTGACAGTTCGGGCACTGAAGCTTTCTTT,CASSKGDSSGTEAFF,-,-,TRBV21-1,TRBJ1-1
TGTGCCAGCAGCTTAACAGGGGCCGGGGAGCTGTTTTTT,CASSLTGAGELFF,-,TRBD1,TRBV7-9,TRBJ2-2
TGTGCCAGCAGTTCTAGGACTACCAATGAGCAGTTCTTC,CASSSRTTNEQFF,-,-,TRBV28,TRBJ2-1
TGTGCCAGCGGGGAGAGGGAAGTACTTTACTTC,CASGEREVLYF,-,-,TRBV9,TRBJ2-7
TGTGCCTGGACTCGGAGAAACACCATATATTTT,CAWTRRNTIYF,few,-,TRBV30,TRBJ1-3
TGCGCCAGCAGCGGCGGACAGGGCTTGGACGGGGAGCTGTTTTTT,CASSGGQGLDGELFF,-,TRBD1,TRBV5-1,TRBJ2-2
TGTGCCAGCGGGTACAATGAGCAGTTCTTC,CASGYNEQFF,few,-,TRBV7-9,TRBJ2-1
TGTGCCAGCAGCACCCAACTAGCGGGGGGGGTCGGGACCCAGTACTTC,CASSTQLAGGVGTQYF,once,-,TRBV21-1,TRBJ2-5
TGTGCCGCCCAGAGGTGGGGCTACACCTTC,CAAQRWGYTF,few,-,TRBV30,TRBJ1-2
TGTGCCAGCAGCCACTCATCCGGGAACACCGGGGAGCTGTTTTTT,CASSHSSGNTGELFF,once,-,TRBV4-2,TRBJ2-2
TGTGCCAGCCAAGAAACAGGGAGCGGGGAGCTGTTTTTT,CASQETGSGELFF,-,-,TRBV18,TRBJ2-2
TGTGCCTGGAGACCGGGACTAGCGGGGTGGGATACGCAGTATTTT,CAWRPGLAGWDTQYF,few,TRBD2,TRBV30,TRBJ2-3
TGTGCCAGTAGTATGGGTCAGCTTGGCCCCTACGAGCAGTACTTC,CASSMGQLGPYEQYF,-,-,TRBV19,TRBJ2-7
TGTGCCAGCAGCGTTAGACAGAAAGAGACCCAGTACTTC,CASSVRQKETQYF,-,-,TRBV9,TRBJ2-5
TGTGCCAGCAGCTTAGATTTTACAGGGTCGGAGACCCAGTACTTC,CASSLDFTGSETQYF,once,-,TRBV5-4,TRBJ2-5
TGTGCCAGCCATCTGAATTCACCCCTCCACTTT,CASHLNSPLHF,-,-,TRBV2,TRBJ1-6
TGTGCCAGCAGCGTAGGACAGGGAAATGGCTACACCTTC,CASSVGQGNGYTF,few,TRBD1,TRBV9,TRBJ1-2
TGCGCCAGCAGCTTGGGGCGGACTAACACTGAAGCTTTCTTT,CASSLGRTNTEAFF,-,-,TRBV5-1,TRBJ1-1
TGCGCCAGCAGCCACCCGGGACAGGGGATAACCGGGGAGCTGTTTTTT,CASSHPGQGITGELFF,once,TRBD1,TRBV4-1,TRBJ2-2
TGCGCCAGCAGCTTGTTTTCTATAATGCCAGGGGGCGAAAACGAGCAGTACTTC,CASSLFSIMPGGENEQYF,-,TRBD1,TRBV5-1,TRBJ2-7
TGTGCCAGCAGCGGAAGCGGGGAGACCCAGTACTTC,CASSGSGETQYF,-,-,TRBV9,TRBJ2-5
TGTGCCACCAGCAGATTTGGGCAGGGTGCTAAAAAACTGTTTTTT,CATSRFGQGAKKLFF,-,-,TRBV15,TRBJ1-4